This TCR beta chain was recovered during a study of control samples from healthy donors and cancer patients. TCRdb keeps only in-frame clones here, not all; method: immunoSEQ multiplex PCR. The sample lists about 130,000 clones, about 94% occurring once. The V segment lost 0 bases and the J segment 4 bases; nucleotides outside the gene matches: 5. Germline V gives CDR1 MNHEY, CDR2 SVGEGT. The CDR3 is made up of 16 amino acids. The sample was blood. This receptor was identified in a man younger than 40 in good health. This rearrangement joins TRBV6-2 or TRBV6-3 to TRBJ2-5; TRBD2 agrees at 10 bases. The CDR3 is CASSYSASGGRETQYF. For the CDR3, the DNA is TGTGCCAGCAGTTACTCGGCTAGCGGGGGACGAGAGACCCAGTACTTC.